The TCR beta chain under discussion was sequenced for a study of blood T cells in healthy people across ages. In the study overall: Per two T cells, about one barcoded beta molecule was captured through template switching. Broader study findings: TCR beta diversity, measured per million T cells, fell in a roughly linear way with age. Unsorted PBMCs prevented conclusive naive versus antigen-experienced comparison. Diversity estimates drawn from one million T cells were deemed underestimates.

The V end was cut by 4 bases, the J end by 3 bases, with 12 bases between. Looked up from germline, CDR1 is SGHTA and CDR2 is FQGNSA. This CDR3 spans 14 amino acids. A note on this clonotype: Its matching antigen is unknown.

Together with a sample-barcoded 5' primer, a J-beta primer mix was included in a second PCR lasting roughly 6 to 12 cycles. TCRdb independently ran MiXCR on the 5' RACE reads; one entry per CDR3 protein. This table holds 1.5 million to 2 million distinct CDR3 sequences, around half found once. The receptor was isolated from a woman in her thirties or forties in good health. The chain carries TRBV7-2 and TRBJ1-2; D is unclear. Material for sequencing was blood. The CDR3 DNA follows: TGTGCCAGCAGCTCCCCCAACTCGGACTATGGCTACACCTTC. Translating it yields CASSSPNSDYGYTF.